A selection of T cell receptor beta chains follows, all from one sample in a study of PD-1 blockade in classical Hodgkin lymphoma. Repertoires were generated with immunoSEQ multiplex PCR, while TCRdb's copy carries only in-frame clones and drops some. The data contain under 35,000 clones, around 85% of them singletons. Sample: CD4+ T cells from blood, taken before the fourth cycle of nivolumab. Receptors originate from a human donor with classical Hodgkin lymphoma. CDR3s include the opening cysteine and the closing phenylalanine or tryptophan. D genes are given only for firm matches. Some rows mark clone size as missing; the rest say once, few, many or name a class of expanded clone.

clone_size,d_call,v_call,j_call,cdr3_nt,cdr3_aa
NA,NA,TRBV5-1,TRBJ2-6,TGCGCCAGCAGCTTGCGTAGCCCTGTGGCCTCTGGGGCCAACGTCCTGACTTTC,CASSLRSPVASGANVLTF
NA,NA,TRBV7-2,TRBJ2-7,TGTGCCAGCAGCTTAGTGGGCATCGAGCAGTACTTC,CASSLVGIEQYF
NA,TRBD1,TRBV14,TRBJ2-7,TGTGCCAGCAGTCATACAGGGGGTGGCTACGAGCAGTACTTC,CASSHTGGGYEQYF
NA,TRBD1,TRBV28,TRBJ2-7,TGTGCCAGCAGCCGGACAGGGGGCAGCTACGAGCAGTACTTC,CASSRTGGSYEQYF
few,NA,TRBV28,TRBJ1-2,TGTGCCAGCAGTTTCCGATATGGCTACACCTTC,CASSFRYGYTF
NA,TRBD2,TRBV5-4,TRBJ2-1,TGTGCCAGCAGCTTACCGACTAGCGGGACCTACAATGAGCAGTTCTTC,CASSLPTSGTYNEQFF
once,TRBD1,TRBV5-1,TRBJ1-6,TGCGCCAGCAGCACCGGGACAGTCTCACCCCTCCACTTT,CASSTGTVSPLHF
NA,NA,TRBV27,TRBJ1-3,TGTGCCAGCAGTTCCGCACCCGGCAACACCATATATTTT,CASSSAPGNTIYF
NA,TRBD2,TRBV4-1,TRBJ2-4,TGCGCCAGCAGCCAAGACGGTAGCGGGAGGTCCCGCATTCAGTACTTC,CASSQDGSGRSRIQYF
NA,TRBD1,TRBV4-2,TRBJ1-5,TGTGCCAGCAGCCAAGGATTGACAGGGTTTCAGCCCCAGCATTTT,CASSQGLTGFQPQHF
NA,NA,TRBV27,TRBJ1-5,TGTGCCAGCAGCTTGGGACGGCATAGCAATCAGCCCCAGCATTTT,CASSLGRHSNQPQHF
NA,NA,TRBV18,TRBJ2-1,TGTGCCAGCTCACCATCGGGAGAGAGAAATGAGCAGTTCTTC,CASSPSGERNEQFF
NA,NA,TRBV7-2,TRBJ2-3,TGTGCCAGCAGAGGTCCGCCCGCAGATACGCAGTATTTT,CASRGPPADTQYF
few,NA,TRBV30,TRBJ1-5,TGTGCCTGGAGTGTCGGCAGAGTAAGGAATAGCAATCAGCCCCAGCATTTT,CAWSVGRVRNSNQPQHF
NA,NA,TRBV6-1,TRBJ2-5,TGTGCCAGCAGTGTGGACAACCAAGAGACCCAGTACTTC,CASSVDNQETQYF
NA,TRBD1,TRBV18,TRBJ2-5,TGTGCCAGCTCAACCGGGACAGGGGGGTCGGAGACCCAGTACTTC,CASSTGTGGSETQYF
NA,TRBD1,TRBV10-2,TRBJ2-7,TGCGCCAGCACCCCAATGTTATCGGGACAGCACTACGAGCAGTACTTC,CASTPMLSGQHYEQYF
NA,NA,TRBV11-2,TRBJ2-7,TGTGCCAGCAGCTTGGACCCGGGACACACCTACGAGCAGTACTTC,CASSLDPGHTYEQYF
NA,TRBD2,TRBV7-8,TRBJ2-7,TGTGCCAGCAGCGCCCGACTAGCGGGAAACTACGAGCAGTACTTC,CASSARLAGNYEQYF
NA,NA,TRBV27,TRBJ2-2,TGTGCCAGCAGTTTAGGAAGACAGACCGGGGAGCTGTTTTTT,CASSLGRQTGELFF
once,TRBD1,TRBV18,TRBJ2-7,TGTGCCAGCTCACCAGGGACAGGGGGCATATACGAGCAGTACTTC,CASSPGTGGIYEQYF
NA,NA,TRBV15,TRBJ2-2,TGTGCCACCAGCAGAATAGCAGGAGCCGGGGAGCTGTTTTTT,CATSRIAGAGELFF
NA,NA,TRBV5-4,TRBJ1-1,TGTGCCAGCAGCCTTACCTCCCTGAACACTGAAGCTTTCTTT,CASSLTSLNTEAFF
NA,NA,TRBV11-2,TRBJ2-1,TGTGCCAGCAGCTCGCTTGCGGGTGAGCAGTTCTTC,CASSSLAGEQFF
NA,TRBD1,TRBV5-6,TRBJ1-2,TGTGCCAGCAGCTTGGCCCGGAATGGACAGGGGAACTATGGCTACACCTTC,CASSLARNGQGNYGYTF
NA,NA,TRBV9,TRBJ2-2,TGTGCCAGCAGCCCGACGGTGGGGTTGGCCGGGGAGCTGTTTTTT,CASSPTVGLAGELFF
NA,NA,TRBV7-2,TRBJ2-3,TGTGCCAGCAGCTTAGCGACCGCGGGCACAGATACGCAGTATTTT,CASSLATAGTDTQYF
NA,NA,TRBV11-1,TRBJ2-7,TGTGCCAGCAGCTTAAAGGAGGGCGAGCAGTACTTC,CASSLKEGEQYF
few,TRBD1,TRBV19,TRBJ1-2,TGTGCCAGTAGTCCTCGACAGGGATTGGAAAACTATGGCTACACCTTC,CASSPRQGLENYGYTF